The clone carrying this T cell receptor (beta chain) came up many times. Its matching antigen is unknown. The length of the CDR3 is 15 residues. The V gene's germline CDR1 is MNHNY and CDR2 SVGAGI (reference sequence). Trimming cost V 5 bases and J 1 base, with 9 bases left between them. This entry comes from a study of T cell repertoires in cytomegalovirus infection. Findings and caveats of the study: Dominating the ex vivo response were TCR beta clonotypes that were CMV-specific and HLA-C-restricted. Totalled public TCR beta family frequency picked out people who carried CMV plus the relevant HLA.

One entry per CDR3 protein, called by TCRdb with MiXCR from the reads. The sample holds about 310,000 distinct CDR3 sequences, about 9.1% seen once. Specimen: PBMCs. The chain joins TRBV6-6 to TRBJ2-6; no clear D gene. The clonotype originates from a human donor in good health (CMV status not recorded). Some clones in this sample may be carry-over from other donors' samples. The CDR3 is CASSQTRSGANVLTF. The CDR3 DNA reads TGTGCCAGCAGTCAAACGAGGTCTGGGGCCAACGTCCTGACTTTC.